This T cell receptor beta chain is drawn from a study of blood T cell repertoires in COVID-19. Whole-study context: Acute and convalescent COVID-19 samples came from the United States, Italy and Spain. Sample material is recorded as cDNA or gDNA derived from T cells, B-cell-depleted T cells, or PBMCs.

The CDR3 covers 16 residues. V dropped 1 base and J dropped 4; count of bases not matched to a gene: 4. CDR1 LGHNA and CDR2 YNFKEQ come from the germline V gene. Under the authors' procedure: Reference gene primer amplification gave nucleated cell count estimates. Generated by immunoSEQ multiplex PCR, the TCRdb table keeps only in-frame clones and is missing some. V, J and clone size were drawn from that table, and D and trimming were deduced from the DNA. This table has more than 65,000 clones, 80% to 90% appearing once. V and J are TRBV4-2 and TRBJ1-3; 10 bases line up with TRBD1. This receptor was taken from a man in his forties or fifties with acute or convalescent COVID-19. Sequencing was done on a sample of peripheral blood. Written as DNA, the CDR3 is TGTGCCAGCAGCCAAGGACAGGGGGCGAGGGGAAACACCATATATTTT. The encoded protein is CASSQGQGARGNTIYF.